Shown below are 21 T cell receptor beta chains from a single sample sequenced in a study of blood T cell repertoires in COVID-19. Assay used: immunoSEQ multiplex PCR; TCRdb lists only in-frame clones, some missing. Of 150,000 or so clones in the sample, 74% are singletons; the top ten hold approximately 3%. Sequencing was carried out using peripheral blood. These receptors originate from a woman aged 80 or older with acute or convalescent COVID-19.

This clone was seen more than once but under ten times. The chain links TRBV28 to TRBJ1-2; 7 bases match TRBD1. The V gene's germline CDR1 is MDHEN and CDR2 SYDVKM. Losses at the gene ends were 4 bases for V and 3 bases for J; bases not matched to a gene: 5. The CDR3 is 14 amino acids. This chain's CDR3 is CASSSGQAYYGYTF. CDR3 coding DNA: TGTGCCAGCAGTTCAGGACAGGCTTACTATGGCTACACCTTC.

This clone was detected only a few times. The rearrangement joins TRBV7-2 to TRBJ1-4, with TRBD1 matching over 7 bases. V was clipped by 3 bases and J by 7 bases; unmatched bases: 5. Germline CDR1 is SGHTA and CDR2 is FQGNSA. The CDR3 runs 14 residues. The CDR3 protein is CASSFRDSSEKLFF. CDR3 sequence (DNA): TGTGCCAGCAGCTTCAGGGACAGCTCTGAAAAACTGTTTTTT.

The chain links TRBV5-1 to TRBJ2-5; 7 bases align to TRBD2. J was trimmed by 4 bases and V by 0 bases; bases with no gene match: 6. In germline, CDR1 is SGHRS, CDR2 YFSETQ. The CDR3 is 15 amino acids. The CDR3 loop reads CASSLAPGGGETQYF. CDR3 DNA sequence: TGCGCCAGCAGCTTGGCCCCGGGGGGAGGAGAGACCCAGTACTTC.

V usage is TRBV2 and J usage is TRBJ1-5; 9 bases fit TRBD1. The germline CDR1 and CDR2 sequences are SNHLY and FYNNEI. The CDR3 length is 13 residues. The V and J ends lost 4 bases and 7 bases, in that order; junction bases with no gene match: 2. CDR3 bases: TGTGCCAGCAGTGGGACAGGGGAGCAGCCCCAGCATTTT. Residues: CASSGTGEQPQHF. The whole variable domain, remainder taken from reference TRBV2 and TRBJ1-5, is EPEVTQTPSHQVTQMGQEVILRCVPISNHLYFYWYRQILGQKVEFLVSFYNNEISEKSEIFDDQFSVERPDGSNFTLKIRSTKLEDSAMYFCASSGTGEQPQHFGDGTRLSIL.

This clone was observed a handful of times. The CDR3 is CASSPGTGANEKLFF. DNA of the CDR3: TGTGCCAGCAGCCCCGGGACAGGGGCGAATGAAAAACTGTTTTTT. The gene calls are TRBV7-9 and TRBJ1-4; TRBD1 agrees at 10 bases. The CDR3 is made up of 15 amino acids. V was pared by 5 bases and J by 5 bases, with 5 bases of the junction left unmatched. Germline V CDR1 and CDR2: SEHNR, FQNEAQ (reference sequence). Full variable domain (missing parts from reference TRBV7-9 and TRBJ1-4): DTGVSQNPRHKITKRGQNVTFRCDPISEHNRLYWYRQTLGQGPEFLTYFQNEAQLEKSRLLSDRFSAERPKGSFSTLEIQRTEQGDSAMYLCASSPGTGANEKLFFGSGTQLSVL.

The chain joins TRBV10-1 to TRBJ2-1; 14 nucleotides match TRBD2. J was trimmed by 5 bases and V by 7 bases; bases with no gene match: 16. Germline V lookup: CDR1 WNHNN, CDR2 SYGVQD (reference sequence). The CDR3 covers 19 residues. DNA for the CDR3: TGCGCCAGCACTACCGGGACTAGCGGGAGAAAATTATCACACAATGAGCAGTTCTTC. It yields the protein CASTTGTSGRKLSHNEQFF.

V usage is TRBV19 and J usage is TRBJ2-3; D might be TRBD1 (5 bases). V lost 3 bases to trimming and J lost 3 bases, with 10 bases between them. Per the germline V gene, CDR1 is LNHDA and CDR2 is SQIVND (reference sequence). The CDR3 is 14 amino acids. The CDR3 region has the DNA TGTGCCAGTAGTATTAGGGGAAGAACAGATACGCAGTATTTT. It translates to CASSIRGRTDTQYF.

V is TRBV7-9 and J is TRBJ2-7; 7 nucleotides agree with TRBD1. CDR3 length: 14 amino acids. Germline trimming cut 5 bases from V and 3 bases from J; bases unmatched to any gene: 7. Germline CDR1 is SEHNR and CDR2 is FQNEAQ (reference sequence). CDR3 residues: CASSHRDSLYEQYF. The CDR3 DNA reads as TGTGCCAGCAGCCACCGGGACAGTCTCTACGAGCAGTACTTC.

Only one count was recorded for this clone. The chain is built from TRBV6-5 and TRBJ1-6; 7 nucleotides align to TRBD1. This CDR3 comprises 15 residues. The germline V gene encodes CDR1 MNHEY and CDR2 SVGAGI. V dropped 4 bases and J dropped 14; count of bases not matched to a gene: 14. CDR3 DNA sequence: TGTGCCAGCAGTTCCGCGGACAGGCCACCGGTGTCCCTCCACTTT. Translating gives CASSSADRPPVSLHF.

This clone appeared a few times. V is TRBV7-8 and J is TRBJ2-5; tentatively, D is TRBD2 (6 bases). V was trimmed by 5 bases and J by 1 base, leaving 8 bases between them. The length of the CDR3 is 13 residues. CDR1 is SGHVS, CDR2 FQNEAQ, per germline. The CDR3 coding sequence is TGTGCCAGCAGCATTAGCGGCCAAGAGACCCAGTACTTC. Its protein is CASSISGQETQYF.

This clone has only a few counts. This sequence joins TRBV18 and TRBJ2-7; D remains ambiguous. Germline CDR1 KGHSH, CDR2 LQKENI. Deletions cut 3 bases from V and 7 bases from J, with 7 bases between. CDR3 length equals 11 residues. CDR3 nucleotide sequence: TGTGCCAGCTCACCCCAGGTAGAGCAGTACTTC. It translates to CASSPQVEQYF.

The rearrangement uses TRBV29-1 and TRBJ1-4; possible D gene TRBD1, 6 bases. Germline V gene sequence: CDR1 SQVTM, CDR2 ANQGSEA. The CDR3 runs to 14 residues. The CDR3 nucleotides are TGCGCCGGGGGGGCAGGGGCAACTAATGAAAAACTGTTTTTT. Residues: CAGGAGATNEKLFF. Filled out from reference TRBV29-1 and TRBJ1-4, the complete variable domain reads SAVISQKPSRDICQRGTSLTIQCQVDSQVTMMFWYRQQPGQSLTLIATANQGSEATYESGFVIDKFPISRPNLTFSTLTVSNMSPEDSSIYLCAGGAGATNEKLFFGSGTQLSVL.

This chain uses TRBV28 with TRBJ2-6; 8 positions agree with TRBD1. CDR1 is MDHEN and CDR2 is SYDVKM in the germline V gene. The CDR3 covers 18 residues. V was clipped by 10 bases and J by 0 bases; unmatched bases: 14. The CDR3 region has the DNA TGTGCCACTCGATCCGGGACAGGAGTTTTCTCTGGGGCCAACGTCCTGACTTTC. It translates to CATRSGTGVFSGANVLTF.

Here the CDR3 reads CASSYLGGGNTEAFF. The CDR3 bases are TGTGCCAGTAGTTATTTAGGAGGAGGGAACACTGAAGCTTTCTTT. The J gene is TRBJ1-1, the V gene TRBV19; D is unclear. Trimming removed 5 bases at V and 1 base at J, with 14 bases between. The CDR3 is 15 residues long. The germline gives CDR1 LNHDA, CDR2 SQIVND (reference sequence).

V gene TRBV18 combines with J gene TRBJ1-1; 7 bases are a match to TRBD1. Germline lookup yields CDR1 KGHSH and CDR2 LQKENI. There are 17 residues in the CDR3. The V gene end was trimmed by 3 bases and the J gene end by 4 bases; junction bases not matched to a gene: 14. The chain's CDR3 is CASSPTQEGGAGTEAFF. The CDR3 DNA follows: TGTGCCAGCTCACCTACCCAGGAAGGGGGCGCAGGCACTGAAGCTTTCTTT.

This clone was counted between two and nine times. V and J are TRBV2 and TRBJ1-4; D gene unclear. Between the trimmed V and J ends, which lost 2 bases and 8 bases, there was a span of 15 bases. From germline, CDR1 is SNHLY and CDR2 FYNNEI. This CDR3 contains 15 residues. The CDR3 DNA reads as TGTGCCAGCAGTGAAAAGGGCGGGGATGGGGAAAAACTGTTTTTT. Its protein product is CASSEKGGDGEKLFF.

The V and J genes are TRBV28 and TRBJ1-3, with D hard to call. V was cut by 1 base and J by 0 bases, with 10 bases left in between. The CDR3 has 16 residues. Germline CDR1 and CDR2: MDHEN and SYDVKM. The CDR3 DNA sequence: TGTGCCAGCAGTTTATACGGTCTCGTCTCTGGAAACACCATATATTTT. It encodes CASSLYGLVSGNTIYF. Based on the CDR3 plus reference TRBV28 and TRBJ1-3, the full variable domain is DVKVTQSSRYLVKRTGEKVFLECVQDMDHENMFWYRQDPGLGLRLIYFSYDVKMKEKGDIPEGYSVSREKKERFSLILESASTNQTSMYLCASSLYGLVSGNTIYFGEGSWLTVV.

This clone was detected only once. This chain links TRBV27 with TRBJ2-7, with 8 bases that match TRBD2. With V trimmed by 4 bases and J by 2 bases, 4 bases remained unmatched. CDR1 is MNHEY, CDR2 SMNVEV, per germline (reference sequence). This CDR3 comprises 14 residues. The CDR3, as DNA: TGTGCCAGCAGTTCCTCGCGGGAGGCCTACGAGCAGTACTTC. This codes for CASSSSREAYEQYF.

The chain combines TRBV7-8 with TRBJ1-3; D gene uncertain. Trimming took 1 base from V and 4 from J, leaving 20 bases between them. CDR1 is SGHVS and CDR2 is FQNEAQ in the germline V gene. The CDR3 has 18 residues. CDR3: CASSLGRAVWTLGNTIYF. As DNA, the CDR3 is TGTGCCAGCAGCTTAGGGAGAGCGGTTTGGACTCTGGGAAACACCATATATTTT.

CDR3 protein: CASSFDGQGGYTF. The CDR3 nucleotides are TGTGCCAGCAGCTTTGATGGCCAGGGGGGCTACACCTTC. The chain links TRBV5-4 to TRBJ1-2, with D possibly being TRBD1 (6 bases). Per the germline V gene, CDR1 is SGHNT and CDR2 is YYREEE (reference sequence). The CDR3 runs 13 residues. V dropped 2 bases and J dropped 8 bases, with 13 bases sitting between them.

The rearrangement uses TRBV28 and TRBJ2-7; 8 positions agree with TRBD2. This CDR3 comprises 13 residues. The V gene end was trimmed by 5 bases and the J gene end by 2 bases; junction bases not matched to a gene: 2. CDR1 is MDHEN and CDR2 is SYDVKM in the germline V gene. The DNA of the CDR3 is TGTGCCAGCAGTCCAGCGGGAGCCTACGAGCAGTACTTC. Its protein product is CASSPAGAYEQYF. The full variable domain, its missing parts supplied by reference TRBV28 and TRBJ2-7, is DVKVTQSSRYLVKRTGEKVFLECVQDMDHENMFWYRQDPGLGLRLIYFSYDVKMKEKGDIPEGYSVSREKKERFSLILESASTNQTSMYLCASSPAGAYEQYFGPGTRLTVT.